Below, 11 T cell receptor beta chains from the same sample are listed, as sequenced in a study of cytomegalovirus exposure and HLA in healthy donors. Amplification used 60 Vbeta primers and 13 Jbeta primers. Assay used: immunoSEQ multiplex PCR; TCRdb lists only in-frame clones, some missing. The sample comprises about 140,000 clones, around 72% of which are singletons, and about 3.9% rests with the top ten. The source material was PBMCs. The source is a man between 45 and 60 years old in good health and CMV-seropositive.

The V and J genes are TRBV5-6 and TRBJ2-4; possibly TRBD2 for D (5 bases). Germline loops: CDR1 SGHDT, CDR2 YYEEEE. V shed 2 bases and J shed 4 bases, with 10 bases lying between them. There are 14 residues in the CDR3. CDR3 loop: CASSFLGVKNIQYF. As DNA, the CDR3 is TGTGCCAGCAGCTTCTTGGGAGTTAAAAACATTCAGTACTTC. Based on the CDR3 plus reference TRBV5-6 and TRBJ2-4, the full variable domain is DAGVTQSPTHLIKTRGQQVTLRCSPKSGHDTVSWYQQALGQGPQFIFQYYEEEERQRGNFPDRFSGHQFPNYSSELNVNALLLGDSALYLCASSFLGVKNIQYFGAGTRLSVL.

Worth noting for this clone: This may come from a read error, since a much larger clone is one base off. Additional DNA sequences in this sample encode the identical CDR3. DNA of the CDR3: TGTGCCAGCAGCTTAGGGGACAGATATCAAGAGACCCAGTACTTC. Encoded protein: CASSLGDRYQETQYF. This chain joins TRBV11-2 and TRBJ2-5; 7 positions agree with TRBD1. The length of the CDR3 is 15 residues. The germline V gene has CDR1 SGHAT and CDR2 FQNNGV. The ends lost 1 base at V and 2 bases at J; junction bases unmatched: 4.

The sample holds one count of this clone. The genes are TRBV19 and TRBJ2-4, with D maybe TRBD1 (5 bases). The germline V and J ends were trimmed by 2 bases and 6 bases, with 5 bases remaining between them. This CDR3 has 12 amino acids. Germline-derived CDR1 and CDR2 are LNHDA and SQIVND (reference sequence). This CDR3 reads CASSIQGNIQYF. In DNA, the CDR3 is TGTGCCAGTAGTATACAGGGAAACATTCAGTACTTC.

The rearrangement links TRBV5-8 to TRBJ2-7; 8 bases align to TRBD1. This CDR3 is 17 amino acids long. Germline V gives CDR1 SGHTS, CDR2 YDEGEE. The V and J ends lost 4 bases and 5 bases, in that order; junction bases with no gene match: 17. The CDR3 DNA reads TGTGCCAGCAGCGCCCCTGGGACAGGTCCTAAGGAGGACGAGCAGTACTTC. It translates to CASSAPGTGPKEDEQYF.

V gene TRBV15 combines with J gene TRBJ2-1; 7 bases fit TRBD2. This CDR3 comprises 16 residues. V lost 2 bases to trimming and J lost 6 bases; unmatched junction nucleotides: 10. Germline lookup yields CDR1 LNHNV and CDR2 YYDKDF (reference sequence). This chain's CDR3 is CATSRPQLASPNEQFF. CDR3 bases: TGTGCCACCAGCAGACCCCAACTAGCGTCTCCCAATGAGCAGTTCTTC.

The rearrangement joins TRBV2 to TRBJ1-5, with a possible D match to TRBD1 (5 bases). CDR1 is SNHLY, CDR2 FYNNEI, per germline. This CDR3 has 17 amino acids. V lost 6 bases, J lost 0 bases, and 18 bases lay in between. The CDR3 is CASSSPHRGNSNQPQHF. CDR3 DNA sequence: TGTGCCAGCAGCTCCCCGCACCGGGGGAATAGCAATCAGCCCCAGCATTTT.

CDR3 sequence (DNA): TGCGCCAGCAGCCAAGCTATGAACACTGAAGCTTTCTTT. Its translation is CASSQAMNTEAFF. The chain carries TRBV4-1 and TRBJ1-1; D unresolved. From germline, CDR1 is MGHRA and CDR2 YSYEKL. V shed 1 base and J shed 0 bases, with 3 bases lying between them. CDR3 length: 13 amino acids.

This clone was counted between two and nine times. The rearrangement uses TRBV14 and TRBJ1-1; D not certain. Germline CDR1 is SGHDN and CDR2 is FVKESK. CDR3 size: 15 residues. The V end lost 0 bases, the J end lost 5 bases, and 13 bases lay between the germline ends. The CDR3 sequence is CASSQDYRESTEAFF. CDR3 nucleotide sequence: TGTGCCAGCAGCCAAGATTATAGGGAGTCGACTGAAGCTTTCTTT.

The CDR3 nucleotides are TGTGCCAGCAGTCTCAGACAGAACACTGAAGCTTTCTTT. Its protein is CASSLRQNTEAFF. J is TRBJ1-1 and V is TRBV6-5; D is unresolved. The V end was cut by 5 bases, the J end by 1 base, with 8 bases between. Germline V gives CDR1 MNHEY, CDR2 SVGAGI. The CDR3 loop spans 13 amino acids.

The chain combines TRBV18 with TRBJ2-7; 10 bases are shared with TRBD1. The germline CDR1 and CDR2 sequences are KGHSH and LQKENI. This CDR3 contains 18 residues. The J segment lost 3 bases and the V segment lost 1 base, leaving 12 bases of the junction unmatched. The CDR3 spells CASSPQQTGGPKVYEQYF. The CDR3 DNA reads TGTGCCAGCTCACCACAGCAGACAGGGGGCCCTAAGGTCTACGAGCAGTACTTC.

The rearrangement links TRBV7-6 to TRBJ1-5, with D unresolved. Germline-derived CDR1 and CDR2 are SGHVS and FNYEAQ. V shed 1 base and J shed 10 bases, with 11 bases lying between them. The CDR3 is 13 amino acids. CDR3 in DNA: TGTGCCAGCAGCTTAGATGAGGGAAATCCCCAGCATTTT. Translated: CASSLDEGNPQHF.